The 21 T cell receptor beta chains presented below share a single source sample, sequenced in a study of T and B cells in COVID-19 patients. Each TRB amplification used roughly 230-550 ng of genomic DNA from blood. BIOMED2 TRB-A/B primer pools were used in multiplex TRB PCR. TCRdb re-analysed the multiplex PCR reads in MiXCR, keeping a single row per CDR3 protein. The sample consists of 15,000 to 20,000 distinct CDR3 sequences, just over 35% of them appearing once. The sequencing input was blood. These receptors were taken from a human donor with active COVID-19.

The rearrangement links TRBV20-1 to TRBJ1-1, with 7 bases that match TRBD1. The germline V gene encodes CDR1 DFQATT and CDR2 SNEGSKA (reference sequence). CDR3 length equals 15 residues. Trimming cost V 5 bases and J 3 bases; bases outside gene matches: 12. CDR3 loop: CSASTGEGWDTEAFF. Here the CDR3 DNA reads TGCAGTGCTTCTACAGGGGAGGGGTGGGACACTGAAGCTTTCTTT.

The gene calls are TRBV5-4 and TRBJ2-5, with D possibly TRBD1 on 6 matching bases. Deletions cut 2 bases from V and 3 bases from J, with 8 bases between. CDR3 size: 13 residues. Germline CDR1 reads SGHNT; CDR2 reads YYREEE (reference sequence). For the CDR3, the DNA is TGTGCCAGCAGCTTCAGGGGAGAAGAGACCCAGTACTTC. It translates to CASSFRGEETQYF.

DNA for the CDR3: TGTGCCACCAGTGATCGGGGACGGGGGGTTGATACGCAGTATTTT. It translates to CATSDRGRGVDTQYF. This rearrangement joins TRBV24-1 to TRBJ2-3; the match to TRBD2 covers 7 bases. Trimming cost V 3 bases and J 6 bases; bases outside gene matches: 8. The CDR3 covers 15 residues. Germline V lookup: CDR1 KGHDR, CDR2 SFDVKD.

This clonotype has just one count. CDR3 DNA sequence: TGTGCCAGCAGCCAAGAATTAGCGGGGGGAGAGGAGACCCAGTACTTC. It translates to CASSQELAGGEETQYF. The V gene is TRBV4-2, the J gene TRBJ2-5; TRBD2 matches at 10 bases. J lost 5 bases, V lost 0 bases, and 6 bases had no gene match. Germline CDR1 is LGHNA and CDR2 is YNFKEQ. The CDR3 covers 16 residues.

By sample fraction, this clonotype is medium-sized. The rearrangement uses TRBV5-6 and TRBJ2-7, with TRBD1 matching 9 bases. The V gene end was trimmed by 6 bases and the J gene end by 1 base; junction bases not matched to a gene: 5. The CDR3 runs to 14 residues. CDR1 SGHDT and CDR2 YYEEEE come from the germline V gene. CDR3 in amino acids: CASTSGTGSYEQYV. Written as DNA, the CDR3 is TGTGCCAGCACATCCGGGACAGGGTCCTACGAGCAGTACGTC.

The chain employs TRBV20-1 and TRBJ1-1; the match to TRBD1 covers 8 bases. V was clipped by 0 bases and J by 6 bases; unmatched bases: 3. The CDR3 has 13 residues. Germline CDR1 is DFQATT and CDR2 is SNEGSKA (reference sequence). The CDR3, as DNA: TGCAGTGCTAGAGATGCGACAGGGGCTGAAGCTTTCTTT. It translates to CSARDATGAEAFF.

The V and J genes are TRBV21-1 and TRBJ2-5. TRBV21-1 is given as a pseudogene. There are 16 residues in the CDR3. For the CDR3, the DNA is TGTGCCAGCAGCAAAGGCGGTTCGGGTATTCAAGAGACCCAGTACTTC. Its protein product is CASSKGGSGIQETQYF.

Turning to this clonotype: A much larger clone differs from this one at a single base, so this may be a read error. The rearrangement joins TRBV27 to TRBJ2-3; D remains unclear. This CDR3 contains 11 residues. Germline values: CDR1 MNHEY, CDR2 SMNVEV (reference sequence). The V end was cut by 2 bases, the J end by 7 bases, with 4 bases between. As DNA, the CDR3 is TGTGCCAGCAGTTTAGCAAATACGCAGTATTTT. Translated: CASSLANTQYF.

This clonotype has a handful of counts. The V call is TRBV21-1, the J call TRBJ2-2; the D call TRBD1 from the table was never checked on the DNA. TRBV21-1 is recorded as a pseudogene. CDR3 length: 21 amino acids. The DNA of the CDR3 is TGTGCCAGCAGCAAAACCGAACCCGGGACATGGAAGAGCGGGGGGGCCGGGGAGCTGTTTTTT. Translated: CASSKTEPGTWKSGGAGELFF.

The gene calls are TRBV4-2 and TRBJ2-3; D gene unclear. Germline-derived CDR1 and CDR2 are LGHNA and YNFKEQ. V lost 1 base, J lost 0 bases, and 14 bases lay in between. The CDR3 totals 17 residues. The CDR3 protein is CASSQVPAGYSTDTQYF. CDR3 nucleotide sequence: TGTGCCAGCAGCCAAGTCCCCGCCGGATATAGCACAGATACGCAGTATTTT.

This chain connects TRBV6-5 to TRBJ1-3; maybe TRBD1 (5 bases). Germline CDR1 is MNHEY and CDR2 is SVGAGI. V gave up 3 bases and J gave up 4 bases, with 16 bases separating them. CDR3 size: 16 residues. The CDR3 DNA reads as TGTGCCAGCAGTTATTCAGAACAGGTGAAAGGAAACACCATATATTTT. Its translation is CASSYSEQVKGNTIYF.

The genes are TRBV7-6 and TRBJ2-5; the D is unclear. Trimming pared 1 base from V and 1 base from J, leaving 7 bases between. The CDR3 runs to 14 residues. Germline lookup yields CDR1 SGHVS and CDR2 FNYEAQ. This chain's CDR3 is CASSLVGSQETQYF. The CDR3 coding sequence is TGTGCCAGCAGCTTAGTGGGCAGCCAAGAGACCCAGTACTTC.

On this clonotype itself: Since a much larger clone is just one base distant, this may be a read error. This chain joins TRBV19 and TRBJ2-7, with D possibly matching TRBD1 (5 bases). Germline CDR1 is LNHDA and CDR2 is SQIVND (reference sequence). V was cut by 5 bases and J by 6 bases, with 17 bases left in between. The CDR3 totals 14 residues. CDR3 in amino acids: CASSQGEGPREQYV. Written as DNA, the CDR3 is TGTGCCAGTAGTCAGGGTGAAGGGCCCCGCGAGCAGTACGTC.

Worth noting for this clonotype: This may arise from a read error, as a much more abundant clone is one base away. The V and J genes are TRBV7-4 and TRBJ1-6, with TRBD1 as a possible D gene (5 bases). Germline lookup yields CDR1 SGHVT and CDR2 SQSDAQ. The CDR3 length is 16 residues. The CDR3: CASSLRGRATNSHLHF. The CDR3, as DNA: TGTGCCAGCAGCTTAAGGGGCAGGGCGACGAATTCACACCTCCACTTT.

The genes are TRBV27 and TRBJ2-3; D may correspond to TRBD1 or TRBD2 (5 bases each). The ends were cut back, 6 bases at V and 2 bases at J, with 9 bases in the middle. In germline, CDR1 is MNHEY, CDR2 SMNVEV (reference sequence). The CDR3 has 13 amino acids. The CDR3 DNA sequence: TGTGCCAGCAGGGTGGGGACCACAGATACGCAGTATTTT. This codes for CASRVGTTDTQYF.

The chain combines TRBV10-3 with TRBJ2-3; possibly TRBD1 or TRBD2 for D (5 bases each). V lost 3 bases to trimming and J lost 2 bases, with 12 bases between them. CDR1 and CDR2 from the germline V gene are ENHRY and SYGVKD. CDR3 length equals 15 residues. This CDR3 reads CAISEYRDPTDTQYF. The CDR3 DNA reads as TGTGCCATCAGTGAATACCGGGACCCCACAGATACGCAGTATTTT.

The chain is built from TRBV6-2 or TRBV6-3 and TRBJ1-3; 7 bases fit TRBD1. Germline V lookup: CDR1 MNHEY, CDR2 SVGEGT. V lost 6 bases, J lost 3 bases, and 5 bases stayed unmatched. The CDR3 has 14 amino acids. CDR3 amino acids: CASRLTGFGNTIYF. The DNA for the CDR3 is TGTGCCAGCAGGCTGACAGGGTTTGGAAACACCATATATTTT.

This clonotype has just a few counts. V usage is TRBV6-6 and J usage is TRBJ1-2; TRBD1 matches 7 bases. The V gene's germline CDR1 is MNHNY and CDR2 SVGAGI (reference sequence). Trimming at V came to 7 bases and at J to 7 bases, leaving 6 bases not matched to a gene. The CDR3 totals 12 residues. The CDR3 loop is CASTTTGFGYTF. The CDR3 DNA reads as TGTGCCAGCACCACGACAGGGTTTGGCTACACCTTC.

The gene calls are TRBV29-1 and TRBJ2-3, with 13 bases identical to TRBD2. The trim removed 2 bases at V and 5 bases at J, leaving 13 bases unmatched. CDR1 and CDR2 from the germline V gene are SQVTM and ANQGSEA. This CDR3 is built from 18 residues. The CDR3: CSVEKGTSGGAGEDTQYF. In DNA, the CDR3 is TGCAGCGTTGAAAAGGGCACTAGCGGGGGGGCGGGTGAAGATACGCAGTATTTT.

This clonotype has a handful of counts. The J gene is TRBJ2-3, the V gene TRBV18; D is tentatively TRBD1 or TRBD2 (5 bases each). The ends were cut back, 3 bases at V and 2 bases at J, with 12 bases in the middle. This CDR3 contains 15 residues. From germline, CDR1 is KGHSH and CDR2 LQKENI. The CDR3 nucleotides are TGTGCCAGCTCACCGCCCCTGGGGGACACAGATACGCAGTATTTT. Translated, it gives CASSPPLGDTDTQYF. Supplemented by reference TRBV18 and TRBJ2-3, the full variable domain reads NAGVMQNPRHLVRRRGQEARLRCSPMKGHSHVYWYRQLPEEGLKFMVYLQKENIIDESGMPKERFSAEFPKEGPSILRIQQVVRGDSAAYFCASSPPLGDTDTQYFGPGTRLTVL.

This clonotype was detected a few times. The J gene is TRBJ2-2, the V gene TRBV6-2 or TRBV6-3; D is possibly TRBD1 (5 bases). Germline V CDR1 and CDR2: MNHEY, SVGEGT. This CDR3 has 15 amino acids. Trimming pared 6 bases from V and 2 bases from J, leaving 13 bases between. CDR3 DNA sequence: TGTGCCAGCAGCAGGGAAGGCGGTAACACCGGGGAGCTGTTTTTT. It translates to CASSREGGNTGELFF.